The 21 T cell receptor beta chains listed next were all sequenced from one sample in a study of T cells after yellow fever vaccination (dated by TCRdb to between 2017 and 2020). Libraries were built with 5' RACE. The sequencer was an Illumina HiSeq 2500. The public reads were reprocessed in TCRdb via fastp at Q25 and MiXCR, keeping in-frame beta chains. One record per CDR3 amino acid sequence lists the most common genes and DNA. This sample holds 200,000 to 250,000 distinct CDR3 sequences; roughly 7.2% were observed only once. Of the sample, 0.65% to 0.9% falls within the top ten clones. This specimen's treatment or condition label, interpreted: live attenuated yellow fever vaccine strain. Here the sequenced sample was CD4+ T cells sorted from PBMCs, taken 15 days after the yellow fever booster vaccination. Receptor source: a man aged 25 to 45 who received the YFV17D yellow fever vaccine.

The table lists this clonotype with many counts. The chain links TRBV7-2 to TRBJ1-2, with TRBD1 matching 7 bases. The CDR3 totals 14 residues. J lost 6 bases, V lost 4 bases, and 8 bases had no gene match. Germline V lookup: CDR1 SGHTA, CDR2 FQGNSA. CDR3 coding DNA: TGTGCCAGCAGCTCCGGACAGGTGACTGATGGCTACACCTTC. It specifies CASSSGQVTDGYTF.

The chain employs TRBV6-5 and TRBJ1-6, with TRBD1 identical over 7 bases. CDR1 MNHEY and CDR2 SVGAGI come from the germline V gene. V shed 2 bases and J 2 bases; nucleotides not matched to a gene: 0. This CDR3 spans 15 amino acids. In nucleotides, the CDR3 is TGTGCCAGCAGTTACGGACAGGCCTATAATTCACCCCTCCACTTT. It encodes CASSYGQAYNSPLHF.

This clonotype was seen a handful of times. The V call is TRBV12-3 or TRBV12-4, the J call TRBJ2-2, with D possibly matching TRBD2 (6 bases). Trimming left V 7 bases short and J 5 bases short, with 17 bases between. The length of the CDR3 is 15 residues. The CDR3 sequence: CASIMGLRWTGELFF. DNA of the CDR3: TGTGCCAGCATCATGGGACTGCGGTGGACCGGGGAGCTGTTTTTT.

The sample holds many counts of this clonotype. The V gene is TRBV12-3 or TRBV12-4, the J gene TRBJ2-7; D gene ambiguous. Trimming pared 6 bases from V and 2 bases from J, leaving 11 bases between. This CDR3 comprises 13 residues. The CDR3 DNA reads TGTGCCAGCAGGTTGACAAACACCTACGAGCAGTACTTC. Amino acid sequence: CASRLTNTYEQYF.

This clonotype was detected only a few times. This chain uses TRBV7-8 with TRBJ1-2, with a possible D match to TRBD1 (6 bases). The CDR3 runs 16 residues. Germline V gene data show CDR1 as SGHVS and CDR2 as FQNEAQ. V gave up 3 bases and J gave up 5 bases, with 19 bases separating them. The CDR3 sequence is CASSLYRVRLGYGYTF. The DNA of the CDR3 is TGTGCCAGCAGCTTGTACAGGGTGCGGCTCGGATATGGCTACACCTTC. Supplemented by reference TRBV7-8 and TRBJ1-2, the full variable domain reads GAGVSQSPRYKVAKRGQDVALRCDPISGHVSLFWYQQALGQGPEFLTYFQNEAQLDKSGLPSDRFFAERPEGSVSTLKIQRTQQEDSAVYLCASSLYRVRLGYGYTFGSGTRLTVV.

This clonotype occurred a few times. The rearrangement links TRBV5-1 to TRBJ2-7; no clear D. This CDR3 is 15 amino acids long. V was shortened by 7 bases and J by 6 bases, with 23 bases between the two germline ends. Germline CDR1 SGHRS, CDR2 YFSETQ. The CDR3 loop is CASSMDGGPRGEQYF. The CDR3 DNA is TGCGCCAGCTCAATGGACGGTGGTCCTCGTGGCGAGCAGTACTTC.

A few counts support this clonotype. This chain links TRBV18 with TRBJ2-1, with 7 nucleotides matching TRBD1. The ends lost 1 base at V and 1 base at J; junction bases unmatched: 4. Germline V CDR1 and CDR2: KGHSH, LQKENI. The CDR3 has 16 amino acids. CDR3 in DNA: TGTGCCAGCTCACCACGGACAGGCGGGTCCTACAATGAGCAGTTCTTC. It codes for CASSPRTGGSYNEQFF.

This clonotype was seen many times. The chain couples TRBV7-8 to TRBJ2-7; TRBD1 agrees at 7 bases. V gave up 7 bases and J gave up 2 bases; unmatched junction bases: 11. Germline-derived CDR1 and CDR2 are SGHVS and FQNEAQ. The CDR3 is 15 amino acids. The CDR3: CASTPRGTGAYEQYF. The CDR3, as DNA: TGTGCCAGCACTCCAAGGGGAACAGGGGCCTACGAGCAGTACTTC.

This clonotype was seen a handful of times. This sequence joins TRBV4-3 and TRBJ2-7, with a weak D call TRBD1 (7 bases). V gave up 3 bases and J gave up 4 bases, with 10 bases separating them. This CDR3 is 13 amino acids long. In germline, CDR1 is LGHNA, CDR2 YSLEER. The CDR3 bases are TGCGCCAGCAGCCACCAGGGGGGATACGAGCAGTACTTC. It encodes CASSHQGGYEQYF.

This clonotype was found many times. CDR3 loop: CASSSPGQTKLPYSYNEQFF. The CDR3 DNA reads TGTGCCAGCAGCTCCCCGGGACAGACTAAACTACCTTACTCCTACAATGAGCAGTTCTTC. This chain connects TRBV11-1 to TRBJ2-1; the match to TRBD1 covers 7 bases. There are 20 residues in the CDR3. The V gene's germline CDR1 is SGHAT and CDR2 FQDESV (reference sequence). V gave up 4 bases and J gave up 0 bases; unmatched junction bases: 18.

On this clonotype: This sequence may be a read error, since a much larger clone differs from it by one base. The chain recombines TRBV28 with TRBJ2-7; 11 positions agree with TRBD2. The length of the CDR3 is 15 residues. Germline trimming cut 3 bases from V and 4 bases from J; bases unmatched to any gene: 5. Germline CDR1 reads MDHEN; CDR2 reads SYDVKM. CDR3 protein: CASSFETSGEYEQYF. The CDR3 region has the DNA TGTGCCAGCAGTTTCGAGACTAGCGGGGAGTACGAGCAGTACTTC.

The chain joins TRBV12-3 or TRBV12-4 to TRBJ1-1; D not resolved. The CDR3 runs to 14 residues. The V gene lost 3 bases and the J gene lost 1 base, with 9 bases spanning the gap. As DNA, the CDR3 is TGTGCCAGCAGTTTCGGAACAACGAACACTGAAGCTTTCTTT. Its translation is CASSFGTTNTEAFF.

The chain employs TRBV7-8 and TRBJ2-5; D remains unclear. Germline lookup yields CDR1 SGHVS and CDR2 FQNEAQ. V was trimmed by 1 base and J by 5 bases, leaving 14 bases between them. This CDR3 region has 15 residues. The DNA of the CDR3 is TGTGCCAGCAGCTTAGGGGTAGGGTTGATCGAGACCCAGTACTTC. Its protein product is CASSLGVGLIETQYF.

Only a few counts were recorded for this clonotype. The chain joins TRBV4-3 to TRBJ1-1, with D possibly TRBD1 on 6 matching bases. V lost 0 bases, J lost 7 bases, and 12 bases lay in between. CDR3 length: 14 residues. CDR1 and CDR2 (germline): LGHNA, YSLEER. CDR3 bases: TGCGCCAGCAGCCAAGATTTCAGGGGCTTTGAAGCTTTCTTT. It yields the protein CASSQDFRGFEAFF.

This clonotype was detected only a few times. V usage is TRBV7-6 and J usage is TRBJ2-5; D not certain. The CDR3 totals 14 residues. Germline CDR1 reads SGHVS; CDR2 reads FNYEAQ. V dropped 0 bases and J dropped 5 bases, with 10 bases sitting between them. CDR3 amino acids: CASSLASYGETQYF. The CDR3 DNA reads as TGTGCCAGCAGCTTAGCCTCATATGGGGAGACCCAGTACTTC.

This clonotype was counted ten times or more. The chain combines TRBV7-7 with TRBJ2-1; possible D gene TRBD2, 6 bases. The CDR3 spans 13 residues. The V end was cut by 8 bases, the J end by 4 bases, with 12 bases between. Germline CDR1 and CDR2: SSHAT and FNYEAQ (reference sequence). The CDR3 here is CASAAGLYNEQFF. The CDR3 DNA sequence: TGTGCCAGCGCCGCGGGATTATACAATGAGCAGTTCTTC.

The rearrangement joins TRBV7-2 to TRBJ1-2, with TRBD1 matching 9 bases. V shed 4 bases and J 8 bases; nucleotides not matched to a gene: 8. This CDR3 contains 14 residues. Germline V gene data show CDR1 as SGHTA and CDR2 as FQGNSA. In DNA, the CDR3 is TGTGCCAGCAGCTCCCCGGGACAGGGTTTGGGCTACACCTTC. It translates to CASSSPGQGLGYTF.

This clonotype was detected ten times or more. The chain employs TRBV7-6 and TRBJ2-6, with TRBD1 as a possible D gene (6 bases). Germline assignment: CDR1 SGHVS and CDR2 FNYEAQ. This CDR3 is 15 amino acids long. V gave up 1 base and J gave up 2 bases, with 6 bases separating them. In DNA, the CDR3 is TGTGCCAGCAGCTTAGAGGGGGCTGGGGCCAACGTCCTGACTTTC. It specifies CASSLEGAGANVLTF.

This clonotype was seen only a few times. Here the CDR3 reads CASSQSGLAVSYEQYF. In nucleotides, the CDR3 is TGTGCCAGCAGTCAGTCTGGACTAGCGGTTTCCTACGAGCAGTACTTC. The V and J genes are TRBV3-1 and TRBJ2-7; TRBD2 aligns across 10 bases. V lost 6 bases and J lost 1; bases outside the gene matches: 9. The CDR3 sequence is 16 residues long. In germline, CDR1 is LGHDT, CDR2 YNNKEL (reference sequence).

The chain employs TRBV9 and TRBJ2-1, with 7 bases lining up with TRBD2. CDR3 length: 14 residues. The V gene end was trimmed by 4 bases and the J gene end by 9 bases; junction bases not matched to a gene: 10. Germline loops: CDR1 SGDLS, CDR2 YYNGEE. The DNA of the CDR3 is TGTGCCAGCAGCACGAGGGAGGGCCTTGGTGAGCAGTTCTTC. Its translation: CASSTREGLGEQFF. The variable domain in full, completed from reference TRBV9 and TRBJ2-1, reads DSGVTQTPKHLITATGQRVTLRCSPRSGDLSVYWYQQSLDQGLQFLIQYYNGEERAKGNILERFSAQQFPDLHSELNLSSLELGDSALYFCASSTREGLGEQFFGPGTRLTVL.

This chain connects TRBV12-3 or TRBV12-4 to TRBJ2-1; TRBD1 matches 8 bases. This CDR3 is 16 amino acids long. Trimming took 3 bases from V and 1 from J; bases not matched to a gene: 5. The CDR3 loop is CASSLGTGVSYNEQFF. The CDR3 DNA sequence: TGTGCCAGCAGTTTGGGGACAGGAGTTTCCTACAATGAGCAGTTCTTC.